The subject of this entry is one TCR beta chain. What it binds is not known. The data are from a study of T cell repertoires in cytomegalovirus infection. Overall study: Public TCR beta signatures provided an indication of both CMV infection and a matching HLA type.

Per the germline V gene, CDR1 is MNHNS and CDR2 is SASEGT. V lost 1 base, J lost 2 bases, and 11 bases lay in between. The CDR3 is 15 residues long. Each CDR3 protein is one row after TCRdb ran MiXCR on the reads. The sample holds roughly 800,000 distinct CDR3 sequences, about 29% seen once. The sequence was collected from a human donor in good health (CMV status not recorded). Some clones in this sample may be carry-over from other donors' samples. Here the sequenced sample was cultured CD8+ T cells from PBMCs, taken from culture after CMV antigen stimulation. V gene TRBV6-1 combines with J gene TRBJ2-5; weak D call: TRBD1 (6 bases). The CDR3 protein is CASSEVRGSQETQYF. The DNA for the CDR3 is TGTGCCAGCAGTGAAGTCAGGGGATCTCAAGAGACCCAGTACTTC.